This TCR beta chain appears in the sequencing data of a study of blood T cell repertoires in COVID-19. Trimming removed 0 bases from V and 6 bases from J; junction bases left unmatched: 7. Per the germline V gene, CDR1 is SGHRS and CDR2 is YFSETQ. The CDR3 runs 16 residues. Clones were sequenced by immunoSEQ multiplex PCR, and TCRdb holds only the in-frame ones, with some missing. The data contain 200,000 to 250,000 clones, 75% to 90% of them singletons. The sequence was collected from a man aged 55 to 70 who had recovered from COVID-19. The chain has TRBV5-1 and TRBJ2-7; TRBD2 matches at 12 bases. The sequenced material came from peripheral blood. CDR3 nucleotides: TGCGCCAGCAGCTTGGGACTAGCGGGGGCCCGCACCGAGCAGTACTTC. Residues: CASSLGLAGARTEQYF.